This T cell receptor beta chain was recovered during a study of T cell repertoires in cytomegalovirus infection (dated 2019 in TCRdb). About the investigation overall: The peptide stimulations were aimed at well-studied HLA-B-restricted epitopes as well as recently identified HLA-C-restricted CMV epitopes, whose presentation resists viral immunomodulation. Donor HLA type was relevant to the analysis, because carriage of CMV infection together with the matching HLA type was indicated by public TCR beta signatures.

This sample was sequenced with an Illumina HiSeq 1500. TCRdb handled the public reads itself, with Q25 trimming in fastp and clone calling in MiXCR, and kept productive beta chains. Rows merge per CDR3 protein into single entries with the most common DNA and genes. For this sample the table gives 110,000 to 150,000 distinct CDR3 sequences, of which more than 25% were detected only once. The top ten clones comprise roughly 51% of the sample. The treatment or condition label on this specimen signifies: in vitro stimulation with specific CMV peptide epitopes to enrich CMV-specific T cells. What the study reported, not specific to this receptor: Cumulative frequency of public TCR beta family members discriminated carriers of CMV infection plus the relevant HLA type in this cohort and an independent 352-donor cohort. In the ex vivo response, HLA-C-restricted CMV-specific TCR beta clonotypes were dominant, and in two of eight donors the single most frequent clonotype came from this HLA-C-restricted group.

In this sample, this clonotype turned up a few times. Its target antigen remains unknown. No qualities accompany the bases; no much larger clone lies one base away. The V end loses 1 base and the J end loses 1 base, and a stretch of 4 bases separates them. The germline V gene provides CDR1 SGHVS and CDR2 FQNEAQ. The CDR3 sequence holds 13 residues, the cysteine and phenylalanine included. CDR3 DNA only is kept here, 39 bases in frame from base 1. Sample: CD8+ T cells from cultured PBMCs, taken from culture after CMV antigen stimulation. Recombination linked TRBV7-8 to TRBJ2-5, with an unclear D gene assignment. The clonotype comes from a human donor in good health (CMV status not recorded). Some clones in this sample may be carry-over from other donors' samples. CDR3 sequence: CASSLGRQETQYF. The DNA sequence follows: TGTGCCAGCAGCTTAGGGCGCCAAGAGACCCAGTACTTC.